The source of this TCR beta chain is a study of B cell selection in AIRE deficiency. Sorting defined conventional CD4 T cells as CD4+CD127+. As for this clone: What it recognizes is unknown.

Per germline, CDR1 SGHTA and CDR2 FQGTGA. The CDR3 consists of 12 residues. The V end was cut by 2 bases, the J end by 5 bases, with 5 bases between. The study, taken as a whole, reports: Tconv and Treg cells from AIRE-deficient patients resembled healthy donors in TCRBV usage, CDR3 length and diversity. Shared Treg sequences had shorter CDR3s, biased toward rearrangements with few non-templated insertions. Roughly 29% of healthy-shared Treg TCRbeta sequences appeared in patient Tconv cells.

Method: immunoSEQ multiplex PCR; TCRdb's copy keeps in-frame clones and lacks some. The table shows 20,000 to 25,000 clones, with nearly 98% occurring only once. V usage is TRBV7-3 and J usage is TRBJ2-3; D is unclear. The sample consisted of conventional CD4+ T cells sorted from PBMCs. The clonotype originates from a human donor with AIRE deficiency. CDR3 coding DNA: TGTGCCAGCAGCTTAGGAAGAGATACGCAGTATTTT. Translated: CASSLGRDTQYF.